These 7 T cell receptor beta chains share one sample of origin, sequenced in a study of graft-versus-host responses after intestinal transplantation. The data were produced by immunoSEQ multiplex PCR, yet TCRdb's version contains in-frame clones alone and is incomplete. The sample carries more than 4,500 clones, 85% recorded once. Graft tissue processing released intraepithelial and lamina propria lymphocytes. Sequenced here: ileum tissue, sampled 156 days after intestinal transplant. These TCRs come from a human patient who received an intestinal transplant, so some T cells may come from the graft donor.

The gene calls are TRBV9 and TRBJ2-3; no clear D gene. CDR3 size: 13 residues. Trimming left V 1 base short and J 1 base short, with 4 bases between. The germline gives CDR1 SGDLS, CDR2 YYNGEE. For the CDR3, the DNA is TGTGCCAGCAGCGTATTCGGCACAGATACGCAGTATTTT. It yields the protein CASSVFGTDTQYF. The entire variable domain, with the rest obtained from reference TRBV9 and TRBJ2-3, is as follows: DSGVTQTPKHLITATGQRVTLRCSPRSGDLSVYWYQQSLDQGLQFLIQYYNGEERAKGNILERFSAQQFPDLHSELNLSSLELGDSALYFCASSVFGTDTQYFGPGTRLTVL.

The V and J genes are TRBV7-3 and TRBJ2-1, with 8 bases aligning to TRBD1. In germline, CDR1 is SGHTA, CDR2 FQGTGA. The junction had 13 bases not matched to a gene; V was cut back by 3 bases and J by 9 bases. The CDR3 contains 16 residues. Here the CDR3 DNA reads TGTGCCAGCAGCTTGGTGGCCAGGGGGCAGGAGGGTGAGCAGTTCTTC. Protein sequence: CASSLVARGQEGEQFF.

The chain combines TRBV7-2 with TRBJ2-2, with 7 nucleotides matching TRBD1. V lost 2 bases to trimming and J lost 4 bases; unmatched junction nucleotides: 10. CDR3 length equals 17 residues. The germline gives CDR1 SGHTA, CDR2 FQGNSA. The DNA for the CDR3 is TGTGCCAGCAGCTTACCCCCGGGACAGAGGATCACCGGGGAGCTGTTTTTT. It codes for CASSLPPGQRITGELFF. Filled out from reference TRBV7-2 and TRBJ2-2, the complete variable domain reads GAGVSQSPSNKVTEKGKDVELRCDPISGHTALYWYRQSLGQGLEFLIYFQGNSAPDKSGLPSDRFSAERTGGSVSTLTIQRTQQEDSAVYLCASSLPPGQRITGELFFGEGSRLTVL.

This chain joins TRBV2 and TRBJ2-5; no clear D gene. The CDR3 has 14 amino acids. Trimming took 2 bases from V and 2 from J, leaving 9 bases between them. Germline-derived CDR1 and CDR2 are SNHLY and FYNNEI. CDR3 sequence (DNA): TGTGCCAGCAGTGAATCGCGCGGACAAGAGACCCAGTACTTC. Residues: CASSESRGQETQYF.

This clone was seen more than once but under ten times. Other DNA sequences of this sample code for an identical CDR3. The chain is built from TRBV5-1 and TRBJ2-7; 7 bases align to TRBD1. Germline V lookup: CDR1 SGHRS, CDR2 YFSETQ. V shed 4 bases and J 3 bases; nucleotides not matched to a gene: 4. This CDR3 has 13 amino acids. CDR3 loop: CASSLGQDYEQYF. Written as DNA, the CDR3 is TGCGCCAGCAGCCTCGGACAGGACTACGAGCAGTACTTC.

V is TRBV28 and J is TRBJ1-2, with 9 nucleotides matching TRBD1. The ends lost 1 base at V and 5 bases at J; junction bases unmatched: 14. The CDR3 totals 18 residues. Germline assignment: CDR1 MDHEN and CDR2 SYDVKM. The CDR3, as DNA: TGTGCCAGCAGTTTATCTTCGTGGGGGGACAGGGACTTATATGGCTACACCTTC. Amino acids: CASSLSSWGDRDLYGYTF.

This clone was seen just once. The CDR3 DNA reads TGTGCCAGCAGCCAAGATCCCAGCGGGGCCTACAATGAGCAGTTCTTC. Residues: CASSQDPSGAYNEQFF. The J gene is TRBJ2-1, the V gene TRBV4-2; 7 bases align to TRBD2. CDR3 size: 16 residues. CDR1 is LGHNA and CDR2 is YNFKEQ in the germline V gene. With 0 bases clipped from V and 2 bases from J, the junction kept 4 bases outside the gene matches.